This T cell receptor (beta chain) was obtained from a study of blood T cell repertoires in COVID-19. The CDR3 spans 16 residues. The V and J ends lost 5 bases and 0 bases respectively, with 14 bases between them. The germline V gene has CDR1 LNHDA and CDR2 SQIVND (reference sequence). In the original analysis: Reference gene primer amplification in the assay estimated nucleated cell counts. Clones were read by immunoSEQ multiplex PCR, and TCRdb kept only the in-frame ones, dropping some. The V and J calls and clone size were taken over from that table, and D and trimming were inferred from the DNA. Of approximately 460,000 clones in the sample, 80% to 90% were seen once.

This chain joins TRBV19 and TRBJ2-1, with a weak D call TRBD2 (6 bases). The sample consisted of peripheral blood. The source of this sequence is a man younger than 30 with COVID-19, enrolled during active disease. The CDR3 spells CASSSLSGSSYNEQFF. Here the CDR3 DNA reads TGTGCCAGTAGTTCGTTGTCCGGGAGCTCCTACAATGAGCAGTTCTTC.